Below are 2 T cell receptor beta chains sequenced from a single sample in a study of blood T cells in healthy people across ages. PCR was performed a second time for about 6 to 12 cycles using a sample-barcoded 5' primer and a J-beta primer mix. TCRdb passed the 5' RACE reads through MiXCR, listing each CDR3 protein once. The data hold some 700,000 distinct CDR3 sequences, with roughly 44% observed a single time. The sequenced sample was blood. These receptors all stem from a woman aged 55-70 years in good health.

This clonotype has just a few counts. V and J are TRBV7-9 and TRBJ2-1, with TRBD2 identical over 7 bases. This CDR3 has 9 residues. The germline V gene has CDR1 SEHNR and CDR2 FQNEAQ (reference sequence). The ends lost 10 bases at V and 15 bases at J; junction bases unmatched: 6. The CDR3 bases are TGTGCCACCGGGACTATTCCGTTCTTC. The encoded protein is CATGTIPFF.

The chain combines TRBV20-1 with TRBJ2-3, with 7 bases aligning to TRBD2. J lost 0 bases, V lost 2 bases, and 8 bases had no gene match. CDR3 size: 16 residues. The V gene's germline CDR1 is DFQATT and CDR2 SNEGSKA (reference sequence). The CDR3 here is CSARLPLAVSTDTQYF. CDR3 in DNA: TGCAGTGCTAGATTACCGCTAGCGGTTAGCACAGATACGCAGTATTTT.